The 31 T cell receptor beta chains below all came from one sample that was sequenced in a study of CD8+ T cells in alopecia areata. Reverse transcribed after extraction, RNA yielded cDNA as the sequencing template. Libraries were prepared by immunoSEQ multiplex PCR; TCRdb keeps only in-frame clonotypes and omits some of them. In the table there are 200,000 to 250,000 clones, under 80% of which are singletons. Material: CD4+ T cells sorted from blood, obtained at week 0. The receptors stem from a human donor with alopecia areata.

CDR3 DNA sequence: TGTGCCAGCAGTGGGGACCGGGACAGGGGGCACTACGAGCAGTACTTC. Translation gives CASSGDRDRGHYEQYF. The chain employs TRBV25-1 and TRBJ2-7; 12 nucleotides align to TRBD1. The V gene's germline CDR1 is MGHDK and CDR2 SYGVNS. CDR3 length: 16 amino acids. With V trimmed by 4 bases and J by 3 bases, 7 bases remained unmatched.

This clone has a handful of counts. This sequence joins TRBV4-3 and TRBJ1-2, with D uncertain. The ends were cut back, 0 bases at V and 4 bases at J, with 9 bases in the middle. The CDR3 has 14 amino acids. Germline CDR1 is LGHNA and CDR2 is YSLEER. The CDR3 sequence is CASSQDLPLYGYTF. CDR3 nucleotides: TGCGCCAGCAGCCAAGACCTACCCCTCTATGGCTACACCTTC.

The chain has TRBV25-1 and TRBJ2-2, with 7 bases aligning to TRBD1. Germline trimming cut 6 bases from V and 4 bases from J; bases unmatched to any gene: 5. There are 14 residues in the CDR3. Germline CDR1 MGHDK, CDR2 SYGVNS. The CDR3 sequence: CASSRDRVTGELFF. CDR3 nucleotide sequence: TGTGCCAGCAGCCGAGACAGGGTCACCGGGGAGCTGTTTTTT.

The chain recombines TRBV30 with TRBJ1-5; D is possibly TRBD1 (6 bases). Germline loops: CDR1 GTSNPN, CDR2 SVGIG (reference sequence). V lost 0 bases and J lost 9, with 18 bases in between. The CDR3 length is 15 residues. The CDR3 is CAWSVQGTGMGPQHF. In nucleotides, the CDR3 is TGTGCCTGGAGTGTACAGGGAACAGGGATGGGGCCCCAGCATTTT.

This clone was observed a few times. The chain has TRBV14 and TRBJ2-7, with D possibly being TRBD2 (5 bases). CDR1 is SGHDN, CDR2 FVKESK, per germline. V was trimmed by 5 bases and J by 7 bases, leaving 21 bases between them. This CDR3 has 15 residues. The CDR3 is CASSSRGTRAGEQYF. CDR3 sequence (DNA): TGTGCCAGCAGCTCTAGAGGCACGCGGGCCGGGGAGCAGTACTTC. The full variable domain, its missing parts supplied by reference TRBV14 and TRBJ2-7, is EAGVTQFPSHSVIEKGQTVTLRCDPISGHDNLYWYRRVMGKEIKFLLHFVKESKQDESGMPNNRFLAERTGGTYSTLKVQPAELEDSGVYFCASSSRGTRAGEQYFGPGTRLTVT.

This chain uses TRBV5-4 with TRBJ2-1; D is unclear. The CDR3 consists of 11 residues. Germline lookup yields CDR1 SGHNT and CDR2 YYREEE (reference sequence). The V end was cut by 4 bases, the J end by 4 bases, with 3 bases between. The chain's CDR3 is CASSAYNEQFF. The DNA for the CDR3 is TGTGCCAGCAGCGCATACAATGAGCAGTTCTTC.

The gene calls are TRBV5-6 and TRBJ1-6; D call uncertain. The germline CDR1 and CDR2 sequences are SGHDT and YYEEEE. The CDR3 totals 12 residues. Deletions cut 0 bases from V and 9 bases from J, with 4 bases between. In nucleotides, the CDR3 is TGTGCCAGCAGCTTGGTTAGTTCACCCCTCCACTTT. Its translation is CASSLVSSPLHF.

V is TRBV29-1 and J is TRBJ2-5; 8 bases match TRBD1. This CDR3 is built from 13 residues. After removal of 3 bases from V and 4 bases from J, the junction contained 4 bases not matched to a gene. The germline CDR1 and CDR2 sequences are SQVTM and ANQGSEA. CDR3 sequence: CSVDQGATETQYF. DNA for the CDR3: TGCAGCGTTGATCAGGGGGCTACAGAGACCCAGTACTTC.

The table lists this clone with a few counts. One junction end disagrees with the germline gene, perhaps due to a read error. This rearrangement joins TRBV7-9 to TRBJ2-1; either TRBD1 or TRBD2 may supply D (6 bases each). The CDR3 extends over 14 amino acids. Germline lookup yields CDR1 SEHNR and CDR2 FQNEAQ (reference sequence). Here the CDR3 DNA reads TGTGCCAGCAGCCTAGCTTGGGGGGCGAATGAGCAGTTCTTC. Translating it yields CASSLAWGANEQFF.

This chain joins TRBV30 and TRBJ1-2; D is uncertain. The CDR3 length is 12 residues. Germline V CDR1 and CDR2: GTSNPN, SVGIG (reference sequence). The V end was cut by 0 bases, the J end by 6 bases, with 8 bases between. The CDR3 coding sequence is TGTGCCTGGAGTGTACTTCTGGATGGCTACACCTTC. As protein: CAWSVLLDGYTF.

This rearrangement joins TRBV19 to TRBJ2-4; D gene unclear. Germline V gene lookup returns CDR1 LNHDA and CDR2 SQIVND (reference sequence). The germline V and J ends were trimmed by 1 base and 1 base, with 8 bases remaining between them. The CDR3 sequence is 15 residues long. The CDR3 coding sequence is TGTGCCAGTAGTATAGCGGCTCTGGCCAAAAACATTCAGTACTTC. Protein sequence: CASSIAALAKNIQYF.

On this clone: The junction differs from germline at one of its ends, possibly a read error. The gene calls are TRBV6-6 and TRBJ2-1, with TRBD2 matching over 8 bases. Germline V lookup: CDR1 MNHNY, CDR2 SVGAGI (reference sequence). This CDR3 region has 13 residues. The DNA for the CDR3 is TGTGCCGGCAGCGGGGGCTCCTACAATGAGCAGTTCTTC. It is translated as CAGSGGSYNEQFF.

V usage is TRBV30 and J usage is TRBJ1-1; weak D call: TRBD1 (5 bases). Trimming stripped 7 bases from V and 2 bases from J, with 11 bases between. The CDR3 extends over 12 amino acids. Germline V gene lookup returns CDR1 GTSNPN and CDR2 SVGIG (reference sequence). The DNA of the CDR3 is TGTGCCTCAAGGGGTGGAAACACTGAAGCTTTCTTT. The encoded protein is CASRGGNTEAFF.

The V and J genes are TRBV30 and TRBJ2-7; tentative D call: TRBD2 (6 bases). There are 13 residues in the CDR3. CDR1 and CDR2 from the germline V gene are GTSNPN and SVGIG (reference sequence). The V end lost 7 bases, the J end lost 2 bases, and 15 bases lay between the germline ends. CDR3 DNA sequence: TGTGCCTCTGGGGGGACTGGCCCCTACGAGCAGTACTTC. Translation gives CASGGTGPYEQYF. The full variable domain, with the rest looked up from reference TRBV30 and TRBJ2-7, is SQTIHQWPATLVQPVGSPLSLECTVEGTSNPNLYWYRQAAGRGLQLLFYSVGIGQISSEVPQNLSASRPQDRQFILSSKKLLLSDSGFYLCASGGTGPYEQYFGPGTRLTVT.

In nucleotides, the CDR3 is TGTGCCAGCAACCTAGGGGCTCCTCAAGAGACCCAGTACTTC. Protein sequence: CASNLGAPQETQYF. The V gene is TRBV5-6, the J gene TRBJ2-5, with D perhaps TRBD1 (5 bases). V lost 6 bases and J 2 bases, leaving 14 bases between the germline ends. Germline V gene sequence: CDR1 SGHDT, CDR2 YYEEEE. The CDR3 length is 14 residues.

The rearrangement links TRBV9 to TRBJ2-1; no reliable D call. From germline, CDR1 is SGDLS and CDR2 YYNGEE. The CDR3 runs to 15 residues. V lost 0 bases to trimming and J lost 2 bases, with 9 bases between them. The chain's CDR3 is CASSVGAEPYNEQFF. CDR3 nucleotide sequence: TGTGCCAGCAGCGTAGGGGCGGAACCCTACAATGAGCAGTTCTTC.

Only a few counts were recorded for this clone. The gene calls are TRBV2 and TRBJ2-2, with TRBD2 as a possible D gene (5 bases). Trimming pared 11 bases from V and 1 base from J, leaving 11 bases between. This CDR3 is built from 13 residues. Germline loops: CDR1 SNHLY, CDR2 FYNNEI. CDR3 amino acids: CAWRQLNTGELFF. CDR3 coding DNA: TGTGCCTGGAGGCAATTGAACACCGGGGAGCTGTTTTTT.

This clone was counted a few times. The V and J genes are TRBV5-5 and TRBJ2-7; no definite D call. The CDR3 covers 13 residues. Per the germline V gene, CDR1 is SGHKS and CDR2 is YYEKEE (reference sequence). V lost 2 bases and J 4 bases, leaving 10 bases between the germline ends. CDR3 DNA sequence: TGTGCCAGCAGCTTCGGACGGAGATACGAGCAGTACTTC. The encoded protein is CASSFGRRYEQYF.

The sample holds a few counts of this clone. The chain employs TRBV2 and TRBJ1-2; no definite D call. V lost 0 bases to trimming and J lost 4 bases, with 9 bases between them. Germline-derived CDR1 and CDR2 are SNHLY and FYNNEI. The length of the CDR3 is 14 residues. CDR3 sequence (DNA): TGTGCCAGCAGTGAAGCGGGAGCCCCCTATGGCTACACCTTC. Amino acids: CASSEAGAPYGYTF.

Only a few counts were recorded for this clone. The chain links TRBV29-1 to TRBJ2-2; TRBD1 is a possible D gene (6 bases). Deletions cut 6 bases from V and 5 bases from J, with 10 bases between. The CDR3 runs to 12 residues. The V gene's germline CDR1 is SQVTM and CDR2 ANQGSEA. The CDR3, as DNA: TGCAGCGTGTATACAGGGACCGGGGAGCTGTTTTTT. Translated, it gives CSVYTGTGELFF.

This chain uses TRBV2 with TRBJ2-3, with 7 bases fitting TRBD2. Germline CDR1 SNHLY, CDR2 FYNNEI. The CDR3 sequence is 13 residues long. Trimming cost V 8 bases and J 3 bases; bases outside gene matches: 5. The CDR3 sequence is CASLRGETDTQYF. The CDR3 DNA reads as TGTGCCAGCCTCCGGGGGGAGACAGATACGCAGTATTTT. Combining the CDR3 with reference TRBV2 and TRBJ2-3 gives the whole variable domain EPEVTQTPSHQVTQMGQEVILRCVPISNHLYFYWYRQILGQKVEFLVSFYNNEISEKSEIFDDQFSVERPDGSNFTLKIRSTKLEDSAMYFCASLRGETDTQYFGPGTRLTVL.

This chain joins TRBV7-3 and TRBJ1-2; D is perhaps TRBD1 (5 bases). V was trimmed by 2 bases and J by 6 bases, leaving 16 bases between them. This CDR3 spans 15 amino acids. Germline values: CDR1 SGHTA, CDR2 FQGTGA. CDR3 sequence (DNA): TGTGCCAGCAGCTTACGGGCAGGGACCCCCGATGGCTACACCTTC. It codes for CASSLRAGTPDGYTF.

This clone turned up a few times. In the same sample, other DNA sequences code for this CDR3. The chain carries TRBV7-9 and TRBJ2-3; possibly TRBD2 for D (5 bases). The CDR3 runs 14 residues. Germline-derived CDR1 and CDR2 are SEHNR and FQNEAQ (reference sequence). V lost 3 bases and J 2 bases, leaving 9 bases between the germline ends. This CDR3 is CASSFGGSTDTQYF. CDR3 coding DNA: TGTGCCAGCAGCTTTGGCGGGTCCACAGATACGCAGTATTTT.

The V gene is TRBV4-1, the J gene TRBJ1-6; D is ambiguous. With 0 bases removed from V and 7 bases from J, the gap between germline ends came to 10 bases. Germline CDR1 is MGHRA and CDR2 is YSYEKL. The CDR3 extends over 15 amino acids. In DNA form, the CDR3 reads TGCGCCAGCAGCCAAGAAATCAGCGGAAATTCACCCCTCCACTTT. It codes for CASSQEISGNSPLHF.

This clone was observed a handful of times. The V call is TRBV2, the J call TRBJ2-7; tentatively, D is TRBD1 (6 bases). CDR1 is SNHLY and CDR2 is FYNNEI in the germline V gene. The V end lost 4 bases, the J end lost 3 bases, and 22 bases lay between the germline ends. CDR3 length equals 17 residues. CDR3 in DNA: TGTGCCAGCAGTGCGACGAGGGACAACCTTTTTCGCTACGAGCAGTACTTC. Protein product: CASSATRDNLFRYEQYF.

The chain employs TRBV2 and TRBJ2-1; 8 nucleotides align to TRBD1. After removal of 0 bases from V and 13 bases from J, the junction contained 5 bases not matched to a gene. The germline CDR1 and CDR2 sequences are SNHLY and FYNNEI. The CDR3 is 13 residues long. CDR3 amino acids: CASSEATQGGQFF. The CDR3, as DNA: TGTGCCAGCAGTGAAGCGACACAGGGGGGACAGTTCTTC.

The gene calls are TRBV6-5 and TRBJ1-4, with 9 bases aligning to TRBD1. CDR3 length equals 15 residues. Germline V gene lookup returns CDR1 MNHEY and CDR2 SVGAGI. Trimming removed 6 bases from V and 7 bases from J; junction bases left unmatched: 9. The CDR3: CASRHVTGGAEKLFF. CDR3 DNA sequence: TGTGCCAGCAGACACGTGACAGGGGGAGCTGAAAAACTGTTTTTT.

This clone was seen more than once but under ten times. The chain couples TRBV5-1 to TRBJ2-5; 11 nucleotides line up with TRBD2. Unmatched junction bases numbered 3, after V lost 0 bases and J lost 5 bases. CDR1 is SGHRS, CDR2 YFSETQ, per germline. The CDR3 extends over 15 amino acids. The CDR3 bases are TGCGCCAGCAGCTTGGCGACTAGCGGGGCTGAGACCCAGTACTTC. Its protein product is CASSLATSGAETQYF.

V gene TRBV29-1 combines with J gene TRBJ2-1; D gene unclear. The CDR3 has 11 residues. Trimming stripped 3 bases from V and 8 bases from J, with 8 bases between. Germline lookup yields CDR1 SQVTM and CDR2 ANQGSEA. CDR3 in DNA: TGCAGCGTTGATTTGCGGTATGAGCAGTTCTTC. This sequence encodes CSVDLRYEQFF.

The chain uses TRBV6-1 and TRBJ2-3; D perhaps matches TRBD1 (6 bases). V dropped 4 bases and J dropped 1 base, with 9 bases sitting between them. Germline values: CDR1 MNHNS, CDR2 SASEGT. The CDR3 extends over 14 amino acids. In nucleotides, the CDR3 is TGTGCCAGCAGTGGTAGGACAGGCACAGATACGCAGTATTTT. It specifies CASSGRTGTDTQYF.

The J gene is TRBJ2-7, the V gene TRBV25-1, with 8 bases lining up with TRBD1. Germline-derived CDR1 and CDR2 are MGHDK and SYGVNS. Trimming removed 10 bases from V and 6 bases from J; junction bases left unmatched: 14. The CDR3 runs 14 residues. The DNA for the CDR3 is TGTGCCACATCAGGGGGCCGCATCCCCGTCGAGCAGTACTTC. The encoded protein is CATSGGRIPVEQYF.